The clone carrying this TCR beta chain was seen at least ten times. Antigen unknown. This entry comes from a study of T cells in Graves' hyperthyroidism and ophthalmopathy. Study-level points and caveats: Most clonotypes expanded in thyroid above 0.001 were likewise present in blood.

RNA transcripts yielded amplified TCR beta CDR3 regions. HTBI primers drove first-round RT-PCR of the TCR CDR3. TCRdb recomputed calls from the multiplex PCR reads with MiXCR, one row per CDR3 protein. Here the sample spans roughly 560,000 distinct CDR3 sequences, over 12% being singletons. Germline trimming cut 4 bases from V and 4 bases from J; bases unmatched to any gene: 5. Per germline, CDR1 SGHAT and CDR2 FQNNGV. The CDR3 contains 15 residues. The sequence derives from a woman between 35 and 50 years old with Graves' ophthalmopathy. Sequenced sample: blood. The chain links TRBV11-2 to TRBJ2-5; 11 bases are a match to TRBD1. CDR3 residues: CASSSSGTGGETQYF. In DNA form, the CDR3 reads TGTGCCAGCAGCTCGAGTGGGACAGGGGGAGAGACCCAGTACTTC.